The rows below give T cell receptor beta chains drawn from one sample of a study of CD8 T cells in ankylosing spondylitis. Via MiXCR, TCRdb re-called the 5' RACE reads, giving one row per CDR3 protein. The repertoire holds about 210,000 distinct CDR3 sequences, around 8% seen once, with approximately 5% in the top ten. The source material was blood, either unsorted or a sorted T cell fraction (not recorded which). The receptors derive from a female donor with ankylosing spondylitis or in good health (not recorded which). CDR3s include the opening cysteine and the closing phenylalanine or tryptophan. Each record gives: CDR3 DNA, CDR3 protein, clone size, D gene, J gene, V gene. The D gene is left open where the match is weak. Clone size is stated in some rows and not others, as once, few, many or a class when expanded.

TGCAGTGCTAGCCTGGCTAGCGACCAGTACTTC CSASLASDQYF many - TRBJ2-7 TRBV20-1
TGTGCCAGCAGAATTCCCCAGGGGTCGAGCTATGGCTACACCTTC CASRIPQGSSYGYTF - - TRBJ1-2 TRBV28
TGTGCCAGCAGCCATCCCGGGACTAGCTGGTTCTTC CASSHPGTSWFF many TRBD2 TRBJ2-1 TRBV3-1
TGCGCCAGCAGCTTGTTGGAGGGCCGGAATGAGCAGTTCTTC CASSLLEGRNEQFF many - TRBJ2-1 TRBV5-1
TGTGCCAGCAGGCCTCCGGGGGTAGATGAGCAGTTCTTC CASRPPGVDEQFF - - TRBJ2-1 TRBV12-3/TRBV12-4
TGTGCCAGCAGTACTAGCGGAGCAGATACGCAGTATTTT CASSTSGADTQYF many TRBD2 TRBJ2-3 TRBV12-3/TRBV12-4
TGTGCCAGCACCACAGGGTCCCCACAAGAGACCCAGTACTTC CASTTGSPQETQYF few - TRBJ2-5 TRBV6-1
TGTGCCAGCAGACCCACTAGCGGACGCTACAATGAGCAGTTCTTC CASRPTSGRYNEQFF many TRBD2 TRBJ2-1 TRBV7-8
TGTGCCAGCAGCCTCGGGACAGGTCAGCAGATTCTCTACGAGCAGTACTTC CASSLGTGQQILYEQYF many TRBD1 TRBJ2-7 TRBV7-2
TGTGCCAGCAGCTTAGCCTGGAATTTCGGGGGATACAATGAGCAGTTCTTC CASSLAWNFGGYNEQFF many - TRBJ2-1 TRBV7-8
TGTGCCACCAGCGGGGGGCGTGATGGGCAGTTCTTC CATSGGRDGQFF many TRBD2 TRBJ2-1 TRBV19
TGTGCCAGCAGTTCCAGGGGAGGGGAGACTGAAGCTTTCTTT CASSSRGGETEAFF many - TRBJ1-1 TRBV6-2/TRBV6-3
TGCAGTGCCGAAATTCCGGGACAGGCTGACAATGAGCAGTTCTTC CSAEIPGQADNEQFF many TRBD1 TRBJ2-1 TRBV20-1
TGCAGCGTTGGGTTAGAGCGGGAGCGCAATGAGCAGTTCTTC CSVGLERERNEQFF - TRBD2 TRBJ2-1 TRBV29-1
TGCAGCGCCGTAGCGGGAGGGCCCGGGTACGAGCAGTACTTC CSAVAGGPGYEQYF many TRBD2 TRBJ2-7 TRBV29-1
TGCAGCGTTGAGAAGGGGCGGGGGCCTTTCTTT CSVEKGRGPFF many - TRBJ1-1 TRBV29-1
TGTGCCAGCAGCGTAGACAGGGACAGCTCTGGGGCCAACGTCCTGACTTTC CASSVDRDSSGANVLTF many TRBD1 TRBJ2-6 TRBV9
TGCAGTGCTAGTACCTTAGCGGGCGGGTACGAGCAGTACTTC CSASTLAGGYEQYF many TRBD2 TRBJ2-7 TRBV20-1
TGCGCCAGCAGCCCCCTCGACAGCTATGGCTACACCTTC CASSPLDSYGYTF many - TRBJ1-2 TRBV5-1
TGTGCCAGCAGCTTCGGTACCGGACTAGCGCTTACCTACGAGCAGTACTTC CASSFGTGLALTYEQYF many TRBD2 TRBJ2-7 TRBV7-9
TGTGCCAGCAGCTTCGGGAGACTGAACACTGAAGCTTTCTTT CASSFGRLNTEAFF many - TRBJ1-1 TRBV5-6
TGTGCCAGCAAAATCGGGAGTACAGATACGCAGTATTTT CASKIGSTDTQYF many - TRBJ2-3 TRBV12-3/TRBV12-4
TGCAGTGCTAGGGACAAACTAGGAGGCCAGCCCCAGCATTTT CSARDKLGGQPQHF many - TRBJ1-5 TRBV20-1
TGTGCCTGGAGTGTGTACCGTTCAGCTTTCTTT CAWSVYRSAFF many - TRBJ1-1 TRBV30
TGCGCCAGCAGCTTGGAGAGGACAGGGGAAGAGACCCAGTACTTC CASSLERTGEETQYF few TRBD1 TRBJ2-5 TRBV5-1
TGCGCCAGCAGCCAAGACACCCTCAATGAAAAACTGTTTTTT CASSQDTLNEKLFF few - TRBJ1-4 TRBV4-1
TGTGCCAGCAGCTTAGCGGGGCAGACGCGCCACGAGCAGTACTTC CASSLAGQTRHEQYF few - TRBJ2-7 TRBV7-9
TGTGCCATCACGGTCTCCAGGAGCTCCTACGAGCAGTACTTC CAITVSRSSYEQYF many - TRBJ2-7 TRBV10-3
TGTGCCAGCTCACCACTCTCTTGGCAGAACACTGAAGCTTTCTTT CASSPLSWQNTEAFF - - TRBJ1-1 TRBV18
TGCGCCACCCCGTGGATGGAGATGTCATACCTCTACGAGCAGTACTTC CATPWMEMSYLYEQYF many - TRBJ2-7 TRBV4-3
TGCAGCGTTGTAGAGGGCGGCACTGAAGCTTTCTTT CSVVEGGTEAFF many - TRBJ1-1 TRBV29-1
TGTGCCAGCAGTTACTCACAACCCTGGGGCACCGGGGAGCTGTTTTTT CASSYSQPWGTGELFF - - TRBJ2-2 TRBV6-2/TRBV6-3
TGTGCCAGCAGCCGCCTCAGCTCTGGGGCCAACGTCCTGACTTTC CASSRLSSGANVLTF many - TRBJ2-6 TRBV3-1
TGCAGCGTTCCGGGACAGGGGCAAGAGACCCAGTACTTC CSVPGQGQETQYF many TRBD1 TRBJ2-5 TRBV29-1
TGTGCCAGCAGCACAGACCTCATAGCCAAAAACATTCAGTACTTC CASSTDLIAKNIQYF many - TRBJ2-4 TRBV21-1
TGTGCCAGCAGCCCCCTCGGGCACGAAAAACTGTTTTTT CASSPLGHEKLFF few - TRBJ1-4 TRBV7-9
TGTGCCAGCCACGCCCAGGACACCGAGGAGCTGTTTTTT CASHAQDTEELFF many - TRBJ2-2 TRBV12-3/TRBV12-4
TGTGCCAGCACCGGACTAGCGGGAGAGGAGACCCAGTACTTC CASTGLAGEETQYF many TRBD2 TRBJ2-5 TRBV6-2/TRBV6-3
TGTGCCAGCAGTTGGGCGGACCGGGGGGGAAACACCATATATTTT CASSWADRGGNTIYF many - TRBJ1-3 TRBV12-3/TRBV12-4
TGCGCCAGCAGCCCGGGGGACTTCAGGGGGCGCGACGGGGAGCTGTTTTTT CASSPGDFRGRDGELFF many TRBD1 TRBJ2-2 TRBV5-1
TGTGCCAGCAGCGTAGCTGCAGGGAGTGCCTACGAGCAGTACTTC CASSVAAGSAYEQYF many - TRBJ2-7 TRBV9
TGTGCCATCACCTCAGGGGTTTCCGGGGAGCTGTTTTTT CAITSGVSGELFF many - TRBJ2-2 TRBV10-3
TGTGCCAGCGGCTTAACGACTAGCGGGAGACCTAACGAGCAGTACTTC CASGLTTSGRPNEQYF - TRBD2 TRBJ2-7 TRBV11-2
TGTGCCAGCTTCAAATCCCTACTAGCGGGAGTTAATGAGCAGTTCTTC CASFKSLLAGVNEQFF many TRBD2 TRBJ2-1 TRBV7-9
TGTGCCAGCAGACAGGGAGTAGTTACTGAAGCTTTCTTT CASRQGVVTEAFF many - TRBJ1-1 TRBV6-1
TGCGCCAGCAGCCAAGATCTACAGAGTTCCCCCTACGAGCAGTACTTC CASSQDLQSSPYEQYF many - TRBJ2-7 TRBV4-3
TGTGCCAGCAGCTGCGAACTAGCGGCAGACCGAAAGCTTACCTACGAGCAGTACTTC CASSCELAADRKLTYEQYF many TRBD2 TRBJ2-7 TRBV7-3
TGTGCCAGCAGCAAATGGGGGGAGTTGGATACGCAGTATTTT CASSKWGELDTQYF many - TRBJ2-3 TRBV2
TGTGCCAGCAGCTTTCTACGCGGGAACAATGAGCAGTTCTTC CASSFLRGNNEQFF few - TRBJ2-1 TRBV5-4
TGTGCCAGCCAGCGGGGGCGCACAGATACGCAGTATTTT CASQRGRTDTQYF many TRBD2 TRBJ2-3 TRBV11-2
TGTGCCAGCGGCGGACAGGGCAGCTCCTACGAGCAGTACTTC CASGGQGSSYEQYF many TRBD1 TRBJ2-7 TRBV25-1
TGCAGTGCCGACTTGCACTCGAGCGGGTATTACGAGCAGTACTTC CSADLHSSGYYEQYF many - TRBJ2-7 TRBV20-1
TGTGCCAGCAGCCCCCTGACTAGCCCAACCTACAATGAGCAGTTCTTC CASSPLTSPTYNEQFF - TRBD2 TRBJ2-1 TRBV7-2
TGCAGTGCTAGAGATAGGACAGGACGCACAGATACGCAGTATTTT CSARDRTGRTDTQYF few TRBD1 TRBJ2-3 TRBV20-1
TGTGCCAGCAGCCAGAGGAATCCCAAAACCTCCTACAATGAGCAGTTCTTC CASSQRNPKTSYNEQFF many - TRBJ2-1 TRBV6-2/TRBV6-3
TGTGCCAGCAGCCAGAGAGGGACTAGCGGGAGTTGGTCCTACGAGCAGTACTTC CASSQRGTSGSWSYEQYF many TRBD2 TRBJ2-7 TRBV11-2